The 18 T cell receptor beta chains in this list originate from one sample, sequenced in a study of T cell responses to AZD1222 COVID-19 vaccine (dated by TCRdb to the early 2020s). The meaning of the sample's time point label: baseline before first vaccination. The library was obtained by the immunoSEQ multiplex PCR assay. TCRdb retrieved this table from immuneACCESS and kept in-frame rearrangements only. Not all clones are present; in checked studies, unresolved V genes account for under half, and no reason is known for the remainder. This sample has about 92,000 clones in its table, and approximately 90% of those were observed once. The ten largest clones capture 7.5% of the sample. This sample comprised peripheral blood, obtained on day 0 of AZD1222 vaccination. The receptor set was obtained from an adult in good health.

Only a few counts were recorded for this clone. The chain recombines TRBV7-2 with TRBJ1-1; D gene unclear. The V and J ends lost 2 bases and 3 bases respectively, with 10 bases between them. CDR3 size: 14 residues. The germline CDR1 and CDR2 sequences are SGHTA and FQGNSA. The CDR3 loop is CASSLSGEYTEAFF. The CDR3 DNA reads TGTGCCAGCAGCTTAAGTGGGGAGTACACTGAAGCTTTCTTT.

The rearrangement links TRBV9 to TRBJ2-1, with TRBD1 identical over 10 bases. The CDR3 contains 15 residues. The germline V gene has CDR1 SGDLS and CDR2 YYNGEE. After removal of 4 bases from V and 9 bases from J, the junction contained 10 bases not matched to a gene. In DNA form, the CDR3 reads TGTGCCAGCAGCCAAACCGGGACAGGGGTGCCTGAGCAGTTCTTC. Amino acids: CASSQTGTGVPEQFF.

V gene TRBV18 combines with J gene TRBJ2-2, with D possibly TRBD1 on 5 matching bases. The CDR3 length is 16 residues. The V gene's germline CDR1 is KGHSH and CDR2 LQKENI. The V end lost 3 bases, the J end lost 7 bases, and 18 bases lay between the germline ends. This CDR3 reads CASSPQPLTDSGELFF. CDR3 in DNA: TGTGCCAGCTCACCCCAACCCCTAACCGACAGCGGGGAGCTGTTTTTT.

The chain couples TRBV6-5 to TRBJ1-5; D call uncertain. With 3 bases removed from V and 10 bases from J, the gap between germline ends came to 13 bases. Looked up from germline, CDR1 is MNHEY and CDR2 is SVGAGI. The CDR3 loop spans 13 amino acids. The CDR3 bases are TGTGCCAGCAGTTATTTCAGGCACCTACCCCAGCATTTT. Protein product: CASSYFRHLPQHF.

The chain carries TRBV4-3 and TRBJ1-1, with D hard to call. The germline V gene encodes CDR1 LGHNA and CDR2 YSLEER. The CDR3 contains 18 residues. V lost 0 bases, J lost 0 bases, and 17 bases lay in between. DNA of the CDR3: TGCGCCAGCAGCCAAGATTACGCCACCCGTGCTCTGAACACTGAAGCTTTCTTT. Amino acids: CASSQDYATRALNTEAFF.

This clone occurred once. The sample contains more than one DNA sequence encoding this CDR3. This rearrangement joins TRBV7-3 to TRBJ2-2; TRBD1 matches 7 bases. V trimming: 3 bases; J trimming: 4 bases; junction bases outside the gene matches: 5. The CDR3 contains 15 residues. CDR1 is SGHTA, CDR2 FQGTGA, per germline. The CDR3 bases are TGTGCCAGCAGCTTGTCACAGGGGCGCACCGGGGAGCTGTTTTTT. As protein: CASSLSQGRTGELFF. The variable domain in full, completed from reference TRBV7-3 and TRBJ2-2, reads GAGVSQTPSNKVTEKGKYVELRCDPISGHTALYWYRQSLGQGPEFLIYFQGTGAADDSGLPNDRFFAVRPEGSVSTLKIQRTERGDSAVYLCASSLSQGRTGELFFGEGSRLTVL.

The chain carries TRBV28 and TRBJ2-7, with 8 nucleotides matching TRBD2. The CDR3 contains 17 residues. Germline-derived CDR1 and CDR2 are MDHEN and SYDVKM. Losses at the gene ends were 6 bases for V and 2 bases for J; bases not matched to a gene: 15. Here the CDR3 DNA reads TGTGCCAGCAGATCAAATCTGGCGGGGGGATCTACCTACGAGCAGTACTTC. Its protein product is CASRSNLAGGSTYEQYF.

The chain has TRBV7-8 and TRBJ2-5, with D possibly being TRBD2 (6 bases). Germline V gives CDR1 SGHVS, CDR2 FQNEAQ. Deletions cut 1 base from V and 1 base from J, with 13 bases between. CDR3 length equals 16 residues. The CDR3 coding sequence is TGTGCCAGCAGCTTAGTGCGAACGGGACTCCAAGAGACCCAGTACTTC. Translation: CASSLVRTGLQETQYF.

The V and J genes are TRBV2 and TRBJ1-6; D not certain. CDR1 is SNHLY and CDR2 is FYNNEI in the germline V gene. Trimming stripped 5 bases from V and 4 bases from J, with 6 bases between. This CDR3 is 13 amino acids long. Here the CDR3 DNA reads TGTGCCAGCAGTTCAGCGTATAATTCACCCCTCCACTTT. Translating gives CASSSAYNSPLHF.

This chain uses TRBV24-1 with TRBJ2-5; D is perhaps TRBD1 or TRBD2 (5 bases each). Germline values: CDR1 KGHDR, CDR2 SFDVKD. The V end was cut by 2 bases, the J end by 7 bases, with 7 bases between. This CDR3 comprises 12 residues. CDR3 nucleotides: TGTGCCACCAGTGATTATGGGGGGACCCAGTACTTC. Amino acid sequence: CATSDYGGTQYF.

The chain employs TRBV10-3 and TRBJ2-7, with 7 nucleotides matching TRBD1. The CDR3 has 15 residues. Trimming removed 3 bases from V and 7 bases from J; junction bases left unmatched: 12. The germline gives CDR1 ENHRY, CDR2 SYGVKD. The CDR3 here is CAISEQGPPWEEQYF. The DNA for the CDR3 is TGTGCCATCAGTGAACAGGGGCCGCCATGGGAAGAGCAGTACTTC.

This CDR3 is CASSIDVTGGIGNTIYF. CDR3 bases: TGTGCCAGTAGTATAGACGTCACAGGGGGCATCGGAAACACCATATATTTT. This chain joins TRBV19 and TRBJ1-3, with TRBD1 identical over 9 bases. The V gene's germline CDR1 is LNHDA and CDR2 SQIVND (reference sequence). V lost 0 bases, J lost 4 bases, and 7 bases stayed unmatched. CDR3 length: 17 amino acids.

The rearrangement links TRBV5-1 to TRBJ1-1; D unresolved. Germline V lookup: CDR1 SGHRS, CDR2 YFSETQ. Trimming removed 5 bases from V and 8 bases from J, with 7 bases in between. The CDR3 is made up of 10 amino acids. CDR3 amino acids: CASRGPEAFF. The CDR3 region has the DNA TGCGCCAGCAGGGGTCCGGAAGCTTTCTTT.

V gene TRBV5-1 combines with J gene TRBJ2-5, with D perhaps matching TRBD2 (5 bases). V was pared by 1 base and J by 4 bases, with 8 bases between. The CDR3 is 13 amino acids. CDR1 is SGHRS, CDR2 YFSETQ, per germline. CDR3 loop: CASSLRSGETQYF. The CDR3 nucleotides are TGCGCCAGCAGCTTGCGAAGCGGAGAGACCCAGTACTTC.

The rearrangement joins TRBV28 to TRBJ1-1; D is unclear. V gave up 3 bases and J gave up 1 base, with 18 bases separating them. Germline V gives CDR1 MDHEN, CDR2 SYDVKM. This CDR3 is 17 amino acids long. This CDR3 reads CASSFIIGYSGNTEAFF. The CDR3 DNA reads TGTGCCAGCAGTTTTATTATTGGATACAGTGGGAACACTGAAGCTTTCTTT. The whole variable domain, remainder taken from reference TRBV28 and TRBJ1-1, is DVKVTQSSRYLVKRTGEKVFLECVQDMDHENMFWYRQDPGLGLRLIYFSYDVKMKEKGDIPEGYSVSREKKERFSLILESASTNQTSMYLCASSFIIGYSGNTEAFFGQGTRLTVV.

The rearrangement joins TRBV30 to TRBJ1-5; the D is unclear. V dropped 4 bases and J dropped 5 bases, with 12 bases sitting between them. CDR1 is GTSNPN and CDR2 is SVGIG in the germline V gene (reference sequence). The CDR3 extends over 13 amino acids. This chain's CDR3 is CAWNRNRDQPQHF. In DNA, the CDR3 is TGTGCCTGGAACCGAAACCGGGATCAGCCCCAGCATTTT.

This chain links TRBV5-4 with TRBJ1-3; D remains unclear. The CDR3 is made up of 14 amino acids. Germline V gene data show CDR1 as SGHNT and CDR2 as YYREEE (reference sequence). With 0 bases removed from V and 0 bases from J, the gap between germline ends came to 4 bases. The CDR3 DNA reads TGTGCCAGCAGCTTGGGTCTCTCTGGAAACACCATATATTTT. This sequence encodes CASSLGLSGNTIYF.

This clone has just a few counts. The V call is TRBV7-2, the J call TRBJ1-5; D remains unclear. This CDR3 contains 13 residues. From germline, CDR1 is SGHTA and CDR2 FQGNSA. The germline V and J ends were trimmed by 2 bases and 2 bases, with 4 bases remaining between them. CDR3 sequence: CASSLQGNQPQHF. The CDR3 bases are TGTGCCAGCAGCTTACAGGGCAATCAGCCCCAGCATTTT.